What follows are 18 T cell receptor beta chains derived from one specimen sequenced in a study of T cells in Graves' hyperthyroidism and ophthalmopathy. Amplified TCR beta CDR3 regions derived from RNA transcripts. A set of HTBI primers served as the primers for a first-round RT-PCR of the TCR CDR3. One entry per CDR3 protein results from TCRdb running MiXCR on the multiplex PCR reads. Found here are about 840,000 distinct CDR3 sequences, roughly 40% of them singletons; the top ten hold around 10%. The sequenced sample consisted of blood. These receptors all come from a man aged 18 to 29 with Graves' hyperthyroidism.

V usage is TRBV4-3 and J usage is TRBJ2-7, with D maybe TRBD2 (6 bases). CDR1 is LGHNA and CDR2 is YSLEER in the germline V gene. V dropped 4 bases and J dropped 6 bases, with 16 bases sitting between them. CDR3 size: 14 residues. CDR3 amino acids: CASSPGTSEGEQYF. DNA for the CDR3: TGCGCCAGCAGCCCGGGGACTTCTGAAGGCGAGCAGTACTTC.

The chain has TRBV4-1 and TRBJ2-7; D is possibly TRBD2 (5 bases). CDR1 MGHRA and CDR2 YSYEKL come from the germline V gene. Trimming left V 1 base short and J 0 bases short, with 13 bases between. The CDR3 contains 16 residues. The CDR3 region has the DNA TGCGCCAGCAGCCAAGCTGAGGGCTATAGCTCCTACGAGCAGTACTTC. Encoded protein: CASSQAEGYSSYEQYF.

V gene TRBV19 combines with J gene TRBJ2-2; TRBD1 might be the D (5 bases). Germline CDR1 reads LNHDA; CDR2 reads SQIVND (reference sequence). The CDR3 sequence is 15 residues long. V lost 6 bases, J lost 6 bases, and 17 bases lay in between. The CDR3 spells CASSPGRAVSGELFF. Written as DNA, the CDR3 is TGTGCCAGTAGCCCCGGCAGGGCTGTATCCGGGGAGCTGTTTTTT.

This clonotype was counted once. The rearrangement joins TRBV29-1 to TRBJ2-7, with D perhaps TRBD1 (5 bases). The germline V gene has CDR1 SQVTM and CDR2 ANQGSEA. The V end lost 8 bases, the J end lost 3 bases, and 11 bases lay between the germline ends. CDR3 length: 11 residues. The CDR3 nucleotides read TGCAGCCCCGCAGGGCTCTACGAGCAGTACTTC. The encoded protein is CSPAGLYEQYF.

This clonotype was recorded at least ten times. The chain links TRBV5-6 to TRBJ1-5, with a possible D match to TRBD1 (6 bases). This CDR3 region has 14 residues. Per the germline V gene, CDR1 is SGHDT and CDR2 is YYEEEE. V dropped 2 bases and J dropped 5 bases, with 11 bases sitting between them. The CDR3 is CASSLQDRDQPQHF. The CDR3 nucleotides are TGTGCCAGCAGCTTACAGGACAGAGATCAGCCCCAGCATTTT.

This clonotype was counted a single time. V is TRBV20-1 and J is TRBJ1-2; 8 bases align to TRBD1. Unmatched junction bases numbered 10, after V lost 5 bases and J lost 5 bases. CDR3 length: 14 residues. CDR1 and CDR2 from the germline V gene are DFQATT and SNEGSKA (reference sequence). The CDR3 protein is CSAGPQGARYGYTF. The DNA of the CDR3 is TGCAGTGCTGGCCCGCAGGGGGCGCGGTATGGCTACACCTTC.

This clonotype was recorded many times. The chain uses TRBV12-3 or TRBV12-4 and TRBJ2-5; D call uncertain. V lost 1 base and J 5 bases, leaving 8 bases between the germline ends. CDR3 size: 13 residues. This CDR3 reads CASSLVAGETQYF. CDR3 sequence (DNA): TGTGCCAGCAGTTTAGTGGCCGGGGAGACCCAGTACTTC.

This clonotype was detected only a few times. The V call is TRBV12-3 or TRBV12-4, the J call TRBJ1-3; unclear D gene. The CDR3 is made up of 14 amino acids. Trimming stripped 6 bases from V and 0 bases from J, with 9 bases between. CDR3 protein: CASSFPYSGNTIYF. Written as DNA, the CDR3 is TGTGCCAGCAGCTTTCCATACTCTGGAAACACCATATATTTT.

This clonotype showed up just a few times. The chain joins TRBV7-3 to TRBJ2-7, with 8 bases aligning to TRBD2. The CDR3 length is 15 residues. V shed 5 bases and J 2 bases; nucleotides not matched to a gene: 8. Germline V gene sequence: CDR1 SGHTA, CDR2 FQGTGA. CDR3 amino acids: CASSLRGAMPYEQYF. DNA of the CDR3: TGTGCCAGCAGCCTGCGGGGGGCTATGCCCTACGAGCAGTACTTC.

This clonotype was detected many times. V is TRBV4-1 and J is TRBJ1-1; D gene uncertain. With 1 base removed from V and 7 bases from J, the gap between germline ends came to 4 bases. CDR3 length: 11 residues. Looked up from germline, CDR1 is MGHRA and CDR2 is YSYEKL. The CDR3 loop reads CASSQGNEAFF. CDR3 nucleotides: TGCGCCAGCAGCCAAGGCAATGAAGCTTTCTTT.

This chain links TRBV2 with TRBJ2-5; D might be TRBD2 (6 bases). V was clipped by 5 bases and J by 5 bases, with 21 bases between them. CDR1 and CDR2 from the germline V gene are SNHLY and FYNNEI. The CDR3 extends over 16 amino acids. The chain's CDR3 is CASSKGDFTEGETQYF. In nucleotides, the CDR3 is TGTGCCAGCAGTAAAGGGGACTTCACGGAGGGCGAGACCCAGTACTTC.

The V call is TRBV2, the J call TRBJ1-6, with TRBD1 as a possible D gene (6 bases). The CDR3 length is 18 residues. Between the trimmed V and J ends, which lost 4 bases and 0 bases, there was a span of 16 bases. Germline CDR1 is SNHLY and CDR2 is FYNNEI. The CDR3 DNA follows: TGTGCCAGCAGTGCTAGGGACAAAATGAGCTCCTATAATTCACCCCTCCACTTT. Translated, it gives CASSARDKMSSYNSPLHF.

The genes are TRBV7-9 and TRBJ2-5; D is possibly TRBD1 or TRBD2 (5 bases each). The V end was cut by 5 bases, the J end by 5 bases, with 21 bases between. This CDR3 has 16 residues. Germline V lookup: CDR1 SEHNR, CDR2 FQNEAQ (reference sequence). CDR3 DNA sequence: TGTGCCAGCAGCACCCGGGACGGATCTCTGGGGGAGACCCAGTACTTC. This encodes CASSTRDGSLGETQYF.

The chain is built from TRBV27 and TRBJ2-5; D remains ambiguous. The germline V gene encodes CDR1 MNHEY and CDR2 SMNVEV (reference sequence). V was trimmed by 2 bases and J by 7 bases, leaving 11 bases between them. The length of the CDR3 is 13 residues. As DNA, the CDR3 is TGTGCCAGCAGTTTAGAACGAGGCGGGACCCAGTACTTC. It yields the protein CASSLERGGTQYF.

This clonotype was observed many times. The CDR3 sequence: CASSHPEGEQYF. The CDR3 nucleotides read TGTGCCAGCAGCCATCCCGAGGGCGAGCAGTACTTC. The chain couples TRBV4-2 to TRBJ2-7, with D perhaps TRBD2 (5 bases). The CDR3 extends over 12 amino acids. V gave up 3 bases and J gave up 6 bases, with 9 bases separating them. Per germline, CDR1 LGHNA and CDR2 YNFKEQ.

This clonotype was observed many times. This chain joins TRBV2 and TRBJ1-1, with a possible D match to TRBD1 (5 bases). V lost 3 bases and J lost 5, with 19 bases in between. The germline CDR1 and CDR2 sequences are SNHLY and FYNNEI. The CDR3 is 16 residues long. CDR3 sequence (DNA): TGTGCCAGCAGTGAGAGGGGCTGGGAACAGTGGACTGAAGCTTTCTTT. It yields the protein CASSERGWEQWTEAFF.

V gene TRBV7-6 combines with J gene TRBJ2-6; 8 nucleotides match TRBD1. With 5 bases clipped from V and 4 bases from J, the junction kept 7 bases outside the gene matches. The CDR3 has 16 residues. The germline V gene has CDR1 SGHVS and CDR2 FNYEAQ. CDR3 amino acids: CASSMIRGPGANVLTF. The CDR3 region has the DNA TGTGCCAGCAGCATGATCAGGGGGCCAGGGGCCAACGTCCTGACTTTC.

The chain combines TRBV25-1 with TRBJ1-2; no clear D gene. The V end was cut by 2 bases, the J end by 9 bases, with 7 bases between. Germline V gene data show CDR1 as MGHDK and CDR2 as SYGVNS. There are 11 residues in the CDR3. CDR3 nucleotides: TGTGCCAGCAGTGAAGAGTCTAGCTACACCTTC. It yields the protein CASSEESSYTF.